This T cell receptor (beta chain) appears in the sequencing data of a study of CD8+ T cells in alopecia areata. On the study more broadly: Those treated were given oral tofacitinib at 5 to 10 mg twice daily. Patients remained on tofacitinib for 6 to 18 months and then went 6 months without it.

Reverse transcription of extracted RNA yielded cDNA, which provided the sequencing template. The method was immunoSEQ multiplex PCR; TCRdb's version includes in-frame clones alone and lacks a portion of them. This repertoire shows under 70,000 clones, under 75% found once; its top ten account for roughly a sixth. Findings of the study overall: In lesional scalp, particularly from alopecia totalis/universalis, clonality was higher than in normal scalp.

The authors sorted CD4+ and CD8+ T cells from PBMCs. On this clone itself: Its antigen remains unidentified.

Germline V gene lookup returns CDR1 SGHVS and CDR2 FNYEAQ. V was shortened by 6 bases and J by 6 bases, with 8 bases between the two germline ends. The CDR3 consists of 12 residues. The sequence was collected from a human donor with alopecia areata. This material consisted of CD8+ T cells sorted from blood, taken at week 0. This rearrangement joins TRBV7-6 to TRBJ2-2; unclear D gene. As DNA, the CDR3 is TGTGCCAGCAGGGTCCTCTCCGGGGAGCTGTTTTTT. Encoded protein: CASRVLSGELFF.